The source of this T cell receptor beta chain is a study of radiotherapy plus CTLA-4 blockade in lung cancer. Only in-frame clones appear in the TCRdb table, and some are missing; sequencing was by immunoSEQ multiplex PCR. The table has 90,000 to 100,000 clones, approximately 74% seen once. On this clone itself: The antigen is undetermined.

This CDR3 region has 14 residues. Unmatched junction bases numbered 4, after V lost 3 bases and J lost 7 bases. Germline CDR1 reads KGHSH; CDR2 reads LQKENI. Study-level points and caveats: TCR clones originating in tumors grew in number in blood after radiotherapy plus ipilimumab.

Sequences were derived from peripheral blood, sampled from a patient treated with radiotherapy plus ipilimumab. V gene TRBV18 combines with J gene TRBJ1-4, with 8 bases that match TRBD1. The TCR was taken from a human donor with non-small cell lung cancer who had a partial response to radiotherapy plus ipilimumab. Some clones in this sample may be carry-over from other donors' samples. CDR3: CASSPGQDSEKLFF. CDR3 nucleotide sequence: TGTGCCAGCTCACCGGGACAGGACAGTGAAAAACTGTTTTTT.